This T cell receptor beta chain is drawn from a study of shared clonotypes between healthy human individuals. As for the study in general: Samples came from two female and a few male donors aged 18 to 49. Every donor yielded three CD4 naive, three CD4 memory, two CD8 naive and one CD8 memory plate.

In the source study's methods: ImmunoSEQ junction-only sequences lacked quality scores, so their filtering differed. Sequenced by immunoSEQ multiplex PCR; TCRdb stores in-frame clones only, minus some. V and J calls and clone size come straight from that table; D and trimming were deduced from the DNA. The sample records approximately 250,000 clones, over 50% being singletons. General study points: The study found about 4.6% of naive CD4 clonotypes shared across a few donors.

The V end lost 4 bases, the J end lost 2 bases, and 6 bases lay between the germline ends. Germline CDR1 KGHSH, CDR2 LQKENI. This CDR3 has 13 residues. With regard to this clone: Its matching antigen is unknown.

The chain has TRBV18 and TRBJ1-3, with no clear D. The sequenced sample was memory CD4+ T cells sorted from blood. The sample's subset: CD45RA-negative fraction. The source of this sequence is a young man in good health. CDR3 residues: CASSREAGNTIYF. In nucleotides, the CDR3 is TGTGCCAGCTCACGCGAGGCTGGAAACACCATATATTTT.